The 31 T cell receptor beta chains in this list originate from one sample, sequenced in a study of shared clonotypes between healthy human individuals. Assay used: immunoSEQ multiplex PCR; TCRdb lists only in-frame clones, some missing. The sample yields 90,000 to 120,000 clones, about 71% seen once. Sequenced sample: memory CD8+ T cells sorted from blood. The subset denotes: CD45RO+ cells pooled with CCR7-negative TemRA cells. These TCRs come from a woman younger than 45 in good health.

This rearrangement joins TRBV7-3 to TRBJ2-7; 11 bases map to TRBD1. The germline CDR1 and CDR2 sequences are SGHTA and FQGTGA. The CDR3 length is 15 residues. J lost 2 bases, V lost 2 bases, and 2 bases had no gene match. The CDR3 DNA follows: TGTGCCAGCAGCTTAGGACAGGGGGCCCCCTACGAGCAGTACTTC. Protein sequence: CASSLGQGAPYEQYF.

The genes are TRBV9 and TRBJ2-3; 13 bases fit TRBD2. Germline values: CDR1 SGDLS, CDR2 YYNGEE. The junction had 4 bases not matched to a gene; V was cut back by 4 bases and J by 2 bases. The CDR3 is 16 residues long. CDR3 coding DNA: TGTGCCAGCAGCCTCGGGACTAGCGGGACCACAGATACGCAGTATTTT. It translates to CASSLGTSGTTDTQYF.

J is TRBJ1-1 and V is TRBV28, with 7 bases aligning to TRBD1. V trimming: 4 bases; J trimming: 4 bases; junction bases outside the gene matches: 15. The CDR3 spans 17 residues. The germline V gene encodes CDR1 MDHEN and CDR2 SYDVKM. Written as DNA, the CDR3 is TGTGCCAGCAGTTCAACGTTGGGTAGGGGGCTCGGCACTGAAGCTTTCTTT. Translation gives CASSSTLGRGLGTEAFF.

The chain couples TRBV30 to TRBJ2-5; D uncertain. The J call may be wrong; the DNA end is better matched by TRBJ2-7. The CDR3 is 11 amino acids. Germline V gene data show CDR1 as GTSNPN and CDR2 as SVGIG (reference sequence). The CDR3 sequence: CAWSVAREQYF. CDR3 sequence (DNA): TGTGCCTGGAGTGTGGCGCGCGAGCAGTACTTC.

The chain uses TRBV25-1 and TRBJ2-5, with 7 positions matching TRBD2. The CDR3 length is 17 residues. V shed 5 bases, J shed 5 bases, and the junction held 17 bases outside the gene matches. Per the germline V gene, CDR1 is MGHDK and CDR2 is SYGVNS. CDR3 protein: CASSTLGHHGRFETQYF. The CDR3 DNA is TGTGCCAGCAGTACGTTAGGGCATCACGGGAGGTTCGAGACCCAGTACTTC.

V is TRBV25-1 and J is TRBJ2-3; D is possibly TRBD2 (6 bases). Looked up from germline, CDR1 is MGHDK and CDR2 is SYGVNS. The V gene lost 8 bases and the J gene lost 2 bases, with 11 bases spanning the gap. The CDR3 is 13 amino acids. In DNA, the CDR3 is TGTGCCAGCGGTAGCGGTACCACAGATACGCAGTATTTT. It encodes CASGSGTTDTQYF.

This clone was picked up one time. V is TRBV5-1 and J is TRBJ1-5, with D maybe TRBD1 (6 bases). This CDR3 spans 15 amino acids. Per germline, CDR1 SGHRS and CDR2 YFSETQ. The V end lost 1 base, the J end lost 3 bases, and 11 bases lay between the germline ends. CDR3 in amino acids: CASSLTGNFNQPQHF. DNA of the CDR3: TGCGCCAGCAGCTTGACAGGGAATTTCAATCAGCCCCAGCATTTT.

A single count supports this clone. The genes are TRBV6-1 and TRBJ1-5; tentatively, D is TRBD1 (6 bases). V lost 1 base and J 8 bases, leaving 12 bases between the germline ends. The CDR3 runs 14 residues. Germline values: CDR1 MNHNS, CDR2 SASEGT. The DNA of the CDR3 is TGTGCCAGCAGTGAAGGTGGGGGGGCAGAGCCCCAGCATTTT. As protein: CASSEGGGAEPQHF.

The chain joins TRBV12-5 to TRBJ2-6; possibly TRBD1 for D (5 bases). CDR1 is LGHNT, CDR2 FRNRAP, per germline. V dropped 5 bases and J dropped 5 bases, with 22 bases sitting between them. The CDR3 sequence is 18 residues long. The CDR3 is CASGARNAGQSRANVLTF. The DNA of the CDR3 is TGTGCTAGTGGTGCCCGCAATGCAGGACAAAGTCGGGCCAACGTCCTGACTTTC.

The CDR3 DNA is TGTGCCAGCAGCCATGGGTTTAGCTCCTACGAGCAGTACTTC. This gives the protein CASSHGFSSYEQYF. The genes are TRBV7-9 and TRBJ2-7; unclear D gene. The ends were cut back, 5 bases at V and 0 bases at J, with 11 bases in the middle. The germline V gene encodes CDR1 SEHNR and CDR2 FQNEAQ (reference sequence). This CDR3 contains 14 residues.

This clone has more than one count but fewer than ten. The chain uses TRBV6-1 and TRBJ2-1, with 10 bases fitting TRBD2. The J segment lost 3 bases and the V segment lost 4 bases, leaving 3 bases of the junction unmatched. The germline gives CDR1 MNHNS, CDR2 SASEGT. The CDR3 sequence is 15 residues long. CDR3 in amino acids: CASSAASGSYNEQFF. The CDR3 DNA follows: TGTGCCAGCAGTGCGGCTAGCGGGAGCTACAATGAGCAGTTCTTC.

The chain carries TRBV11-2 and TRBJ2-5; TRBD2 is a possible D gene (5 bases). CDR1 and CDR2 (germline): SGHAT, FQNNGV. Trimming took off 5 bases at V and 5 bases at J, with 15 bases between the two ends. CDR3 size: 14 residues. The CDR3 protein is CASSDGLKEETQYF. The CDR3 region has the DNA TGTGCCAGCAGCGACGGACTCAAAGAGGAGACCCAGTACTTC.

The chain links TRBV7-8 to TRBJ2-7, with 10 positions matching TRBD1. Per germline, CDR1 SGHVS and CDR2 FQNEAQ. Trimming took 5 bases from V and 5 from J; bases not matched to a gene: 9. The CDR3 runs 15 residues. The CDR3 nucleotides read TGTGCCAGCAGCCATGGGACAGGGGATTTAGACGAGCAGTACTTC. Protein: CASSHGTGDLDEQYF.

Here the CDR3 reads CASSSQGDEAFF. The CDR3 region has the DNA TGTGCCAGCAGCTCACAGGGAGATGAAGCTTTCTTT. The V and J genes are TRBV11-3 and TRBJ1-1, with D possibly matching TRBD1 (6 bases). With 4 bases removed from V and 7 bases from J, the gap between germline ends came to 10 bases. The CDR3 spans 12 residues. Germline V gene sequence: CDR1 SGHNT, CDR2 YENEEA.

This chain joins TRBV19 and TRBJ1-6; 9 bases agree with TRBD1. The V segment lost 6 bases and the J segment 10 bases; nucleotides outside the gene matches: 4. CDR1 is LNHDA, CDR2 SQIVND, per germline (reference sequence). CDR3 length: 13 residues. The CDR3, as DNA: TGTGCCAGTAGCCGGGACAGGGAGTCACCCCTCCACTTT. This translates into CASSRDRESPLHF.

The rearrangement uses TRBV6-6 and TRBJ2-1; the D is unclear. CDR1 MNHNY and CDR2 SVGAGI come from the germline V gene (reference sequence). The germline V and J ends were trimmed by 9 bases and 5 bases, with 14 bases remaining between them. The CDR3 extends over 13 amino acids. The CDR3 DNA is TGTGCCAGTTGGACCCGTCCCGACAATGAGCAGTTCTTC. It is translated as CASWTRPDNEQFF.

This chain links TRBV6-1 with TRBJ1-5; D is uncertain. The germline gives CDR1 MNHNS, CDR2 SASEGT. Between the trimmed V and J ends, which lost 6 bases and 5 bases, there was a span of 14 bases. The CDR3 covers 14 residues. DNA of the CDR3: TGTGCCAGCAGAGGACCGGGTGGGCATCAGCCCCAGCATTTT. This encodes CASRGPGGHQPQHF.

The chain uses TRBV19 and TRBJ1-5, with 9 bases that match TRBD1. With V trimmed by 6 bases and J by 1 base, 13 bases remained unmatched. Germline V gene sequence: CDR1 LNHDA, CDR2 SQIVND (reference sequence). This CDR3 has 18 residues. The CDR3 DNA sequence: TGTGCCAGTAGCCCTCGAGGAGGGACAGGGCGAAGCAATCAGCCCCAGCATTTT. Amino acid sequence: CASSPRGGTGRSNQPQHF.

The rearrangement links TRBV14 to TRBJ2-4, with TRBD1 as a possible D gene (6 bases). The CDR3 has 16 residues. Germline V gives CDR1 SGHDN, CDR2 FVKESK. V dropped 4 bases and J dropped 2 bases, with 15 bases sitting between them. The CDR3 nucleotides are TGTGCCAGCAGCCGGACGGCAGGGGCGTCCAAAAACATTCAGTACTTC. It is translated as CASSRTAGASKNIQYF. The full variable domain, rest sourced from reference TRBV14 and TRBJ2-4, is EAGVTQFPSHSVIEKGQTVTLRCDPISGHDNLYWYRRVMGKEIKFLLHFVKESKQDESGMPNNRFLAERTGGTYSTLKVQPAELEDSGVYFCASSRTAGASKNIQYFGAGTRLSVL.

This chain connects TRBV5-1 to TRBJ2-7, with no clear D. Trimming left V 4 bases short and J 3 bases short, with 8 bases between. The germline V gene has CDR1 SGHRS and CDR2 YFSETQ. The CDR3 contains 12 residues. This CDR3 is CASSGTGYEQYF. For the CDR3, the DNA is TGCGCCAGCAGCGGTACGGGCTACGAGCAGTACTTC.

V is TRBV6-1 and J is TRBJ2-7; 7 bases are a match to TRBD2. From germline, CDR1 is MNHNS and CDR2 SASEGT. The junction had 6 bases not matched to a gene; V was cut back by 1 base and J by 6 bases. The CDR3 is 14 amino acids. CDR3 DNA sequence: TGTGCCAGCAGTGAAGAGAGCGGGATAAGCGAGCAGTACTTC. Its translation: CASSEESGISEQYF.

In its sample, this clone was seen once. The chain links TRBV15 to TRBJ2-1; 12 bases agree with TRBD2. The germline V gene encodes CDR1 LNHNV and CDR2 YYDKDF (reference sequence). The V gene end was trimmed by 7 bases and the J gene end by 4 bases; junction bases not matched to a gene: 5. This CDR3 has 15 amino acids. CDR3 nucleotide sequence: TGTGCCACCACCAAGGGACTAGCGGGTTACAATGAGCAGTTCTTC. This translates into CATTKGLAGYNEQFF. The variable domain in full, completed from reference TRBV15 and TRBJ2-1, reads DAMVIQNPRYQVTQFGKPVTLSCSQTLNHNVMYWYQQKSSQAPKLLFHYYDKDFNNEADTPDNFQSRRPNTSFCFLDIRSPGLGDTAMYLCATTKGLAGYNEQFFGPGTRLTVL.

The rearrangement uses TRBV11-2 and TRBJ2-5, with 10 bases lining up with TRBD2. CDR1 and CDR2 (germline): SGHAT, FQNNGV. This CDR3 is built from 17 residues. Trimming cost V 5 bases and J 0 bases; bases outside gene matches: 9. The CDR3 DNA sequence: TGTGCCAGCAGCGGGGGGACTAGCGTGGGATACCAAGAGACCCAGTACTTC. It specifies CASSGGTSVGYQETQYF. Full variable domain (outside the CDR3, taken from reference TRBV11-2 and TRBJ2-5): EAGVAQSPRYKIIEKRQSVAFWCNPISGHATLYWYQQILGQGPKLLIQFQNNGVVDDSQLPKDRFSAERLKGVDSTLKIQPAKLEDSAVYLCASSGGTSVGYQETQYFGPGTRLLVL.

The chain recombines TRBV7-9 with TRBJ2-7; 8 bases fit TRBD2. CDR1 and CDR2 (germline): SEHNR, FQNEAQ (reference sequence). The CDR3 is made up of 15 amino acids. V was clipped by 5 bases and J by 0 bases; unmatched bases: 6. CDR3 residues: CASSISGGSSYEQYF. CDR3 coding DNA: TGTGCCAGCAGCATCAGCGGGGGTTCCTCCTACGAGCAGTACTTC.

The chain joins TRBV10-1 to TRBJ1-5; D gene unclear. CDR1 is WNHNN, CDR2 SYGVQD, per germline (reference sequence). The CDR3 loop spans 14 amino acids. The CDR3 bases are TGCTCGCGACTGGGAGGCGAGGGCAATCAGCCCCAGCATTTT. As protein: CSRLGGEGNQPQHF.

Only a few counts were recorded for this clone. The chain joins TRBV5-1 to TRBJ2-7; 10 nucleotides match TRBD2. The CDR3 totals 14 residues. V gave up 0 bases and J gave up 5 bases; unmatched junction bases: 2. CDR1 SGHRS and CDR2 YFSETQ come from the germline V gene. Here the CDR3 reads CASSLASGSHEQYF. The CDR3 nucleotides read TGCGCCAGCAGCTTGGCTAGCGGGAGTCACGAGCAGTACTTC.

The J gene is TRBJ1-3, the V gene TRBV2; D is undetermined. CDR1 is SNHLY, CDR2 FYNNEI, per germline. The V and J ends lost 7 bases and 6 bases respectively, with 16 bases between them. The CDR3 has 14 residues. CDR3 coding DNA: TGTGCCAGCACGGGGAGCCGCTCGGCAAACACCATATATTTT. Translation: CASTGSRSANTIYF.

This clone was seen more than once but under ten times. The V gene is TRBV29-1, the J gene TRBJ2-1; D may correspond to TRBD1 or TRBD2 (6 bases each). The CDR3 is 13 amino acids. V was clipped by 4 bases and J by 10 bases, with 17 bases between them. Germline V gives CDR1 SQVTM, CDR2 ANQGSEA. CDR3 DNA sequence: TGCAGCGTTGGAAGCGGAGAGGGGGGAGAGCAGTTCTTC. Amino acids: CSVGSGEGGEQFF.

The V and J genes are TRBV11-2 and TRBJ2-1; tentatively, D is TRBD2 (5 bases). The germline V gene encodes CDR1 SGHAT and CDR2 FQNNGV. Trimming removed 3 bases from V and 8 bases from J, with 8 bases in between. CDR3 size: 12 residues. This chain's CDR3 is CASSFSGDEQFF. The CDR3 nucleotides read TGTGCCAGCAGCTTCTCCGGGGATGAGCAGTTCTTC.

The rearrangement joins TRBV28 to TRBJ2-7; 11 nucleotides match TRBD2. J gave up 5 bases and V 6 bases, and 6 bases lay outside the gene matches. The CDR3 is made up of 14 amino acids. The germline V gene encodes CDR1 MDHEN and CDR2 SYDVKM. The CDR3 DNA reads TGTGCCAGCAGGCATCCGGGACTAGCGGACGAGCAGTACTTC. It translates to CASRHPGLADEQYF.

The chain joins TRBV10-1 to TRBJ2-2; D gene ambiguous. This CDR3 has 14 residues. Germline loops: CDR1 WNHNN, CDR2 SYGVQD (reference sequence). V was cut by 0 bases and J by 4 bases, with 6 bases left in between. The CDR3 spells CASSESIVTGELFF. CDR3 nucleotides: TGCGCCAGCAGTGAGTCGATAGTCACCGGGGAGCTGTTTTTT.